This T cell receptor (beta chain) was identified during a study of cytomegalovirus exposure and HLA in healthy donors. Whole-study findings and limits: With DRB1 most and HLA-C fewest, TCR association rates differed between HLA loci in a later analysis. The authors enumerated 180 or so TCR beta chains as linked to cytomegalovirus.

Donors sampled were nominally healthy, though unrecorded immune exposures were likely. A remark on this clone: Its cognate antigen is unknown.

The PCR used 60 Vbeta and 13 Jbeta primers. Assay: immunoSEQ multiplex PCR; the TCRdb copy retains only in-frame clones and omits some. Of around 150,000 clones in the sample, approximately 79% were seen once. CDR1 and CDR2 from the germline V gene are LGHNT and FRNRAP. V lost 4 bases and J lost 14, with 11 bases in between. The CDR3 runs to 11 residues. This sequence joins TRBV12-5 and TRBJ1-4, with D possibly being TRBD1 (5 bases). This TCR derives from a man aged 35 to 55 in good health and CMV-seropositive. Sequencing was carried out using PBMCs. CDR3 in DNA: TGTGCTAGTGGTTCCCGGGGGATCCTGTTTTTT. This codes for CASGSRGILFF.